The next 20 T cell receptor beta chains were all read from a single sample in a study of T cell responses to AZD1222 COVID-19 vaccine. This table comes from immunoSEQ multiplex PCR, and its TCRdb copy is limited to in-frame clones, with some not included. The sample yields some 250,000 clones, 85% to 95% seen once. The sample here was peripheral blood, taken 28 days after the second AZD1222 dose. These receptor sequences come from an adult who received the AZD1222 COVID-19 vaccine.

J is TRBJ1-5 and V is TRBV19; 12 nucleotides line up with TRBD1. CDR3 length equals 16 residues. Per the germline V gene, CDR1 is LNHDA and CDR2 is SQIVND (reference sequence). The junction had 7 bases not matched to a gene; V was cut back by 4 bases and J by 6 bases. The CDR3 DNA is TGTGCCAGTAGTAAGGGGACAGGGGGCTTCGGTCAGCCCCAGCATTTT. As protein: CASSKGTGGFGQPQHF.

The V call is TRBV19, the J call TRBJ1-2; 11 bases are shared with TRBD1. This CDR3 region has 18 residues. Trimming took 3 bases from V and 4 from J; bases not matched to a gene: 13. Germline CDR1 reads LNHDA; CDR2 reads SQIVND (reference sequence). DNA of the CDR3: TGTGCCAGTAGTATCCCTACCGGGACAGGGGGTAAAAGCTATGGCTACACCTTC. Its protein is CASSIPTGTGGKSYGYTF.

V usage is TRBV28 and J usage is TRBJ1-5; D is uncertain. The CDR3 is 13 residues long. Trimming stripped 3 bases from V and 5 bases from J, with 8 bases between. From germline, CDR1 is MDHEN and CDR2 SYDVKM. The CDR3 sequence: CASSFAEDQPQHF. CDR3 nucleotide sequence: TGTGCCAGCAGTTTCGCGGAGGATCAGCCCCAGCATTTT.

This clone was seen only once. The chain links TRBV3-1 (or the pseudogene TRBV3-2) to TRBJ2-7; TRBD2 agrees at 7 bases. The CDR3 consists of 15 residues. V was clipped by 5 bases and J by 6 bases; unmatched bases: 13. The V gene's germline CDR1 is LGHDT and CDR2 YNNKEL (reference sequence). The CDR3 sequence is CASSWLWEGLREQYF. The CDR3 DNA is TGTGCCAGCAGCTGGCTATGGGAGGGCCTGCGCGAGCAGTACTTC.

This clone was seen only once. V gene TRBV27 combines with J gene TRBJ1-5; weak D call: TRBD1 (5 bases). The CDR3 is 16 amino acids. V lost 4 bases, J lost 1 base, and 14 bases lay in between. Germline CDR1 reads MNHEY; CDR2 reads SMNVEV (reference sequence). In DNA, the CDR3 is TGTGCCAGCAGTTCTAATCGGAGGGGCAGCAATCAGCCCCAGCATTTT. Residues: CASSSNRRGSNQPQHF.

The chain joins TRBV4-1 to TRBJ2-7, with D possibly TRBD1 on 6 matching bases. The CDR3 covers 16 residues. Germline V CDR1 and CDR2: MGHRA, YSYEKL. Trimming took off 3 bases at V and 0 bases at J, with 15 bases between the two ends. This CDR3 reads CASSQVPGHSSYEQYF. The CDR3 coding sequence is TGCGCCAGCAGCCAGGTTCCGGGACACAGCTCCTACGAGCAGTACTTC.

The CDR3 DNA is TGCGCCAGCAGCTTGGGGTTTTCCTGGGAGCAGTTCTTC. Protein product: CASSLGFSWEQFF. V usage is TRBV5-1 and J usage is TRBJ2-1; D gene ambiguous. The V gene lost 0 bases and the J gene lost 10 bases, with 11 bases spanning the gap. The germline gives CDR1 SGHRS, CDR2 YFSETQ. The CDR3 spans 13 residues.

The chain joins TRBV29-1 to TRBJ1-1; a possible D gene is TRBD1 (5 bases). This CDR3 contains 13 residues. CDR1 and CDR2 (germline): SQVTM, ANQGSEA. Trimming pared 3 bases from V and 10 bases from J, leaving 18 bases between. This chain's CDR3 is CSVDEGPKTLAFF. DNA for the CDR3: TGCAGCGTTGACGAGGGACCGAAAACGTTAGCTTTCTTT.

V usage is TRBV9 and J usage is TRBJ2-3, with TRBD2 matching over 9 bases. V was clipped by 3 bases and J by 3 bases; unmatched bases: 20. This CDR3 contains 20 residues. CDR1 is SGDLS and CDR2 is YYNGEE in the germline V gene. This CDR3 is CASSAWGGGGSGRPTDTQYF. CDR3 bases: TGTGCCAGCAGCGCGTGGGGCGGAGGGGGCAGCGGGAGGCCGACAGATACGCAGTATTTT.

The chain employs TRBV5-4 and TRBJ2-2; D is unresolved. V gave up 3 bases and J gave up 4 bases, with 4 bases separating them. Germline V lookup: CDR1 SGHNT, CDR2 YYREEE (reference sequence). The CDR3 contains 12 residues. CDR3 in DNA: TGTGCCAGCAGCTCCAGCACCGGGGAGCTGTTTTTT. Translated, it gives CASSSSTGELFF.

The genes are TRBV11-1 and TRBJ2-5, with D hard to call. CDR1 SGHAT and CDR2 FQDESV come from the germline V gene (reference sequence). The CDR3 extends over 16 amino acids. With 2 bases removed from V and 0 bases from J, the gap between germline ends came to 13 bases. CDR3 region: CASSLSKTRYQETQYF. The DNA of the CDR3 is TGTGCCAGCAGCTTATCGAAGACCCGGTACCAAGAGACCCAGTACTTC.

CDR3 sequence: CASSEFSGSSYEQYF. For the CDR3, the DNA is TGTGCCAGCAGTGAATTCAGTGGGTCCTCGTACGAGCAGTACTTC. The chain is built from TRBV6-1 and TRBJ2-7; D uncertain. Germline V gene lookup returns CDR1 MNHNS and CDR2 SASEGT. Trimming cost V 2 bases and J 4 bases, with 15 bases left between them. The CDR3 sequence is 15 residues long.

This rearrangement joins TRBV7-2 to TRBJ2-1; D might be TRBD2 (5 bases). Germline V lookup: CDR1 SGHTA, CDR2 FQGNSA. The CDR3 is made up of 14 amino acids. Trimming cost V 4 bases and J 7 bases, with 14 bases left between them. The CDR3 reads CASSSVDWANEQFF. CDR3 sequence (DNA): TGTGCCAGCAGCTCAGTGGACTGGGCTAATGAGCAGTTCTTC.

V and J are TRBV19 and TRBJ2-3; 10 nucleotides align to TRBD2. Germline values: CDR1 LNHDA, CDR2 SQIVND (reference sequence). Unmatched junction bases numbered 7, after V lost 5 bases and J lost 2 bases. This CDR3 has 16 residues. The CDR3 DNA sequence: TGTGCCAGTAGTTCCCTTAGCGGGAGGCCCACAGATACGCAGTATTTT. Encoded protein: CASSSLSGRPTDTQYF.

This chain connects TRBV29-1 to TRBJ2-3; no clear D. Trimming took 3 bases from V and 2 from J, leaving 15 bases between them. The CDR3 covers 15 residues. From germline, CDR1 is SQVTM and CDR2 ANQGSEA. The CDR3 DNA is TGCAGCGTTGAGGTACTCAACTTATACACAGATACGCAGTATTTT. It specifies CSVEVLNLYTDTQYF.

V and J are TRBV19 and TRBJ1-6; no clear D. From germline, CDR1 is LNHDA and CDR2 SQIVND (reference sequence). This CDR3 comprises 13 residues. V gave up 4 bases and J gave up 11 bases, with 12 bases separating them. The CDR3 DNA is TGTGCCAGTAGTAGTCACAATTTTGCACCCCTCCACTTT. Residues: CASSSHNFAPLHF.

With regard to this clone: The same CDR3 is also encoded by other DNA sequences in this sample. The rearrangement joins TRBV28 to TRBJ1-1, with D possibly TRBD1 on 5 matching bases. V lost 4 bases and J lost 5, with 8 bases in between. Germline values: CDR1 MDHEN, CDR2 SYDVKM. The CDR3 covers 12 residues. The CDR3 protein is CASSSGGTEAFF. CDR3 nucleotide sequence: TGTGCCAGCAGTTCGGGGGGGACTGAAGCTTTCTTT.

The CDR3 is CASSFGGPAFF. DNA for the CDR3: TGCGCCAGCAGCTTTGGGGGGCCAGCTTTCTTT. The chain combines TRBV5-1 with TRBJ1-1, with D tentatively TRBD1 (6 bases). The V end lost 2 bases, the J end lost 10 bases, and 9 bases lay between the germline ends. Looked up from germline, CDR1 is SGHRS and CDR2 is YFSETQ. The CDR3 loop spans 11 amino acids.

In DNA form, the CDR3 reads TGTGCCAGCAGCTTAGTGTGGGGAGGTGGGTCCCATGAGCAGTTCTTC. Translation: CASSLVWGGGSHEQFF. This sequence joins TRBV7-9 and TRBJ2-1; the D gene is possibly TRBD2 (6 bases). The CDR3 consists of 16 residues. Between the trimmed V and J ends, which lost 1 base and 8 bases, there was a span of 18 bases. Germline lookup yields CDR1 SEHNR and CDR2 FQNEAQ (reference sequence).

V and J are TRBV5-1 and TRBJ1-1; the D gene is possibly TRBD1 (5 bases). Germline V gene data show CDR1 as SGHRS and CDR2 as YFSETQ. The CDR3 covers 15 residues. V dropped 4 bases and J dropped 0 bases, with 13 bases sitting between them. In DNA form, the CDR3 reads TGCGCCAGCAGCGCGGGGACGGGCATGAACACTGAAGCTTTCTTT. Translating gives CASSAGTGMNTEAFF.